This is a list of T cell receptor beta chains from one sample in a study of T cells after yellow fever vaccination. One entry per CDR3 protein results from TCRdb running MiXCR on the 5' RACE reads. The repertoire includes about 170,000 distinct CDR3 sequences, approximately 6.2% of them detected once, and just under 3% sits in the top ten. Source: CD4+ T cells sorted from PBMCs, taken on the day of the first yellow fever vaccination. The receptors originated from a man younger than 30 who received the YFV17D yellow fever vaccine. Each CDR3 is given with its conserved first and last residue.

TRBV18,CASSPPGGYGTTGELFF
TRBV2,CASGGRGNGEETQYF
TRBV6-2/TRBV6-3,CASSYSPGFGYTF
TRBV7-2,CASSPWGGWEQFF
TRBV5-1,CASSTPGTGNYEQYF
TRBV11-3,CASSSGGGPYNEQFF
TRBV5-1,CASIGGAGSYNEQFF
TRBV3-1,CASSLAGGPQETQYF
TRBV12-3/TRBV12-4,CASTPEGGYTF
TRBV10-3,CAIKRIGETDTQYF
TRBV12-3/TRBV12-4,CASSFPLAGQETQYF
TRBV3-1,CASSQDWGGTEQYF
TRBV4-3,CASSQDLRDRQETQYF
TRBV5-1,CASSPGAGPSNQPQHF
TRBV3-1,CASSRDGLAGRGNIQYF
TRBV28,CASQTSGGIETQYF
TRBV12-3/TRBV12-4,CASSRHGVGRLGQFF
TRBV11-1,CASSPRSDETQYF
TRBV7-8,CASSPRQGSGANVLTF
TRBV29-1,CSVESWDEQFF
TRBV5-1,CASSSGAGIYGYTF
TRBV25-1,CASSDGRTFTGELFF
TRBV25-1,CASTTSYAGERAFF
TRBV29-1,CSVDRSDTQYF
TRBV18,CASSPISGHSTDTQYF
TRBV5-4,CASSFRTEADTQYF
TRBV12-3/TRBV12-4,CASSSRTSGVLSYSTDTQYF
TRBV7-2,CASSLLGPYSNQPQHF
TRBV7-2,CASSPGGPAGNQPQHF
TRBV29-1,CSVRTPFGTDTQYF
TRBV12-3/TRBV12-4,CASSLGVEFWPQHF
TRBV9,CASSVDADTQYF
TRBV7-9,CASSGGLAGGRPTHTDTQYF
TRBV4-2,CASSQDRNQTNTGELFF
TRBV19,CASSKRGLVSTDTQYF
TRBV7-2,CASSLGGAKQFF
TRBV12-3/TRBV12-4,CASSWGGSVDEKLFF
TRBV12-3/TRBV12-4,CASSLARYRELFF
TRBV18,CASSPTLTGGLNYEQYF
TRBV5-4,CASSLGAVRDNEQFF
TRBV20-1,CSAGRADTQYF
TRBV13,CASSSHRGSYNSPLHF
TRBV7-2,CASSQGLASGRETQYF
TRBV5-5,CASSLPYSASAYGYTF
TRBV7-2,CASSDLGETQYF
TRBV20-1,CSARSGDPNQPQHF
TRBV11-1,CASSAQPGGVPNMNTEAFF
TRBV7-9,CASTLRSRTEAFF
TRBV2,CASSELGNYGYTF
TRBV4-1,CASSQDRIHGYTF
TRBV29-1,CSAGGGTEETQYF
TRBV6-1,CADRSQGAYEKLFF
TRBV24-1,CATGTGVYNEQFF
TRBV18,CASSTGDGTEAFF
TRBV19,CASSTGGPPSGYEQYF
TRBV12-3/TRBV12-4,CASSPPGRGDTQYF
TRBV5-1,CASSPGHGELFF
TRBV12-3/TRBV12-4,CASSPGGGASTQYF
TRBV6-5,CASSIQGYGNTIYF